These T cell receptor beta chains were read from a single sample in a study of post-analysis software for immune sequencing data. TCRdb processed the PCR reads anew with MiXCR; each CDR3 protein has one entry. This repertoire shows more than 500,000 distinct CDR3 sequences, around 34% found once; its top ten account for 4.5% to 7.5%. Source material: blood. The receptor source for this set is a girl aged 2-17 years with multiple sclerosis. CDR3s include the opening cysteine and the closing phenylalanine or tryptophan. The D gene is left open where the match is weak. Clone size appears in some rows only: once, few, many, or a class for an expanded clone.

cdr3_length: 16; clone_size: .; j_call: TRBJ2-7; v_call: TRBV3-1; d_call: .; cdr3_aa: CASSHPLGDVGYEQYF; cdr3_nt: TGTGCCAGCAGCCACCCGTTGGGGGATGTCGGTTACGAGCAGTACTTC
cdr3_length: 15; clone_size: few; j_call: TRBJ2-3; v_call: TRBV5-5; d_call: .; cdr3_aa: CASSNRDGYTDTQYF; cdr3_nt: TGTGCCAGCAGCAATAGGGACGGGTACACAGATACGCAGTATTTT
cdr3_length: 14; clone_size: few; j_call: TRBJ2-7; v_call: TRBV5-5; d_call: TRBD1; cdr3_aa: CASSRDRGYYEQYF; cdr3_nt: TGTGCCAGCAGCCGGGACAGGGGATACTACGAGCAGTACTTC
cdr3_length: 18; clone_size: few; j_call: TRBJ1-5; v_call: TRBV15; d_call: TRBD1; cdr3_aa: CATSRDFGQGGGNQPQHF; cdr3_nt: TGTGCCACCAGCAGAGATTTTGGACAGGGAGGAGGCAATCAGCCCCAGCATTTT
cdr3_length: 17; clone_size: few; j_call: TRBJ2-3; v_call: TRBV14; d_call: TRBD1; cdr3_aa: CASSQVAGTAMADTQYF; cdr3_nt: TGTGCCAGCAGCCAAGTTGCCGGGACAGCAATGGCAGATACGCAGTATTTT
cdr3_length: 15; clone_size: .; j_call: TRBJ2-5; v_call: TRBV12-3/TRBV12-4; d_call: .; cdr3_aa: CASSASGTMGETQYF; cdr3_nt: TGTGCCAGCAGTGCCTCCGGGACGATGGGAGAGACCCAGTACTTC
cdr3_length: 16; clone_size: .; j_call: TRBJ1-6; v_call: TRBV3-1; d_call: .; cdr3_aa: CTSSRGSGRKNSPLHF; cdr3_nt: TGTACCAGCAGCCGGGGGTCGGGCAGGAAGAATTCACCCCTCCACTTT
cdr3_length: 17; clone_size: .; j_call: TRBJ2-5; v_call: TRBV7-8; d_call: TRBD2; cdr3_aa: CASSSRGQRGGGETQYF; cdr3_nt: TGTGCCAGCAGCTCCCGGGGCCAGCGGGGGGGTGGAGAGACCCAGTACTTC
cdr3_length: 14; clone_size: few; j_call: TRBJ1-2; v_call: TRBV5-1; d_call: .; cdr3_aa: CASSSSREGYGYTF; cdr3_nt: TGCGCCAGCAGCTCCTCCAGGGAAGGGTATGGCTACACCTTC
cdr3_length: 16; clone_size: many; j_call: TRBJ1-6; v_call: TRBV5-1; d_call: .; cdr3_aa: CASSRTGSSYNSPLHF; cdr3_nt: TGTGCCAGCAGCCGCACAGGGAGCTCCTATAATTCACCCCTCCACTTT
cdr3_length: 16; clone_size: few; j_call: TRBJ2-1; v_call: TRBV7-7; d_call: .; cdr3_aa: CASSRTGRRSYNEQFF; cdr3_nt: TGTGCTAGCAGCAGAACAGGTAGGAGGTCCTACAATGAGCAGTTCTTC
cdr3_length: 13; clone_size: .; j_call: TRBJ2-7; v_call: TRBV28; d_call: .; cdr3_aa: CASSLLWFNEQYF; cdr3_nt: TGTGCCAGCAGTTTACTTTGGTTTAATGAGCAGTACTTC
cdr3_length: 17; clone_size: few; j_call: TRBJ2-5; v_call: TRBV11-2; d_call: .; cdr3_aa: CASSLTSGSGERETQYF; cdr3_nt: TGTGCCAGCAGCTTAACCTCCGGGTCAGGGGAGAGAGAGACCCAGTACTTC
cdr3_length: 15; clone_size: .; j_call: TRBJ1-5; v_call: TRBV5-5; d_call: TRBD1; cdr3_aa: CASSLFAGGHQPQHF; cdr3_nt: TGTGCCAGCAGCTTGTTCGCAGGGGGGCATCAGCCCCAGCATTTT
cdr3_length: 16; clone_size: .; j_call: TRBJ2-5; v_call: TRBV10-3; d_call: .; cdr3_aa: CAISEGGSALQETQYF; cdr3_nt: TGTGCCATCAGTGAAGGTGGTAGCGCTCTCCAAGAGACCCAGTACTTC
cdr3_length: 15; clone_size: few; j_call: TRBJ2-3; v_call: TRBV15; d_call: .; cdr3_aa: CATSRNKNLADTQYF; cdr3_nt: TGTGCCACCAGCAGGAACAAAAATCTAGCGGATACGCAGTATTTT
cdr3_length: 15; clone_size: .; j_call: TRBJ2-7; v_call: TRBV7-7; d_call: .; cdr3_aa: CASSRTLGTTGEQYF; cdr3_nt: TGTGCTAGCAGCCGGACCCTCGGAACGACGGGCGAGCAGTACTTC
cdr3_length: 12; clone_size: .; j_call: TRBJ2-3; v_call: TRBV20-1; d_call: .; cdr3_aa: CSASPVKDTQYF; cdr3_nt: TGCAGTGCGAGCCCGGTGAAGGATACGCAGTATTTT
cdr3_length: 12; clone_size: few; j_call: TRBJ2-4; v_call: TRBV5-1; d_call: .; cdr3_aa: CASSLEGDIQYF; cdr3_nt: TGCGCCAGCAGCTTAGAGGGGGACATTCAGTACTTC
cdr3_length: 14; clone_size: .; j_call: TRBJ1-1; v_call: TRBV2; d_call: .; cdr3_aa: CASSLGLPGTEAFF; cdr3_nt: TGTGCCAGCAGTTTAGGACTCCCTGGTACTGAAGCTTTCTTT
cdr3_length: 14; clone_size: few; j_call: TRBJ2-5; v_call: TRBV4-2; d_call: TRBD1; cdr3_aa: CASSSPGQGKQQYF; cdr3_nt: TGTGCCAGCAGCTCCCCGGGACAGGGCAAACAGCAGTACTTC
cdr3_length: 15; clone_size: .; j_call: TRBJ2-5; v_call: TRBV3-1; d_call: .; cdr3_aa: CASSQANRVWETQYF; cdr3_nt: TGTGCCAGCAGCCAAGCGAACAGGGTTTGGGAGACCCAGTACTTC
cdr3_length: 15; clone_size: few; j_call: TRBJ1-2; v_call: TRBV5-1; d_call: TRBD1; cdr3_aa: CASSGGTGRYYGYTF; cdr3_nt: TGCGCCAGCAGCGGAGGGACAGGGCGATACTATGGCTACACCTTC
cdr3_length: 14; clone_size: .; j_call: TRBJ2-2; v_call: TRBV7-2; d_call: .; cdr3_aa: CASSPQGPTGELFF; cdr3_nt: TGTGCCAGCAGCCCCCAGGGGCCCACCGGGGAGCTGTTTTTT
cdr3_length: 14; clone_size: .; j_call: TRBJ1-4; v_call: TRBV4-1; d_call: .; cdr3_aa: CASSSLVEDEKLFF; cdr3_nt: TGCGCCAGCAGCTCCCTTGTCGAGGATGAAAAACTGTTTTTT
cdr3_length: 16; clone_size: .; j_call: TRBJ2-3; v_call: TRBV12-3/TRBV12-4; d_call: TRBD1; cdr3_aa: CASRGETGTGPDTQYF; cdr3_nt: TGTGCCAGCAGGGGGGAAACCGGGACAGGGCCAGATACGCAGTATTTT
cdr3_length: 17; clone_size: .; j_call: TRBJ1-1; v_call: TRBV5-1; d_call: .; cdr3_aa: CASSLVGGNRQNTEAFF; cdr3_nt: TGCGCCAGCAGCTTGGTTGGGGGAAATCGACAGAACACTGAAGCTTTCTTT
cdr3_length: 13; clone_size: many; j_call: TRBJ1-2; v_call: TRBV7-9; d_call: TRBD1; cdr3_aa: CASSLLQGDGYTF; cdr3_nt: TGTGCCAGCAGCTTATTGCAGGGGGATGGCTACACCTTC
cdr3_length: 14; clone_size: .; j_call: TRBJ2-5; v_call: TRBV5-6; d_call: .; cdr3_aa: CASSLAWGEETQYF; cdr3_nt: TGTGCCAGCAGCTTGGCCTGGGGGGAAGAGACCCAGTACTTC
cdr3_length: 14; clone_size: few; j_call: TRBJ2-5; v_call: TRBV5-6; d_call: .; cdr3_aa: CASSLSGTEETQYF; cdr3_nt: TGTGCCAGCAGCTTGTCTGGGACCGAAGAGACCCAGTACTTC
cdr3_length: 15; clone_size: few; j_call: TRBJ2-7; v_call: TRBV2; d_call: .; cdr3_aa: CASSEWAGASYEQYF; cdr3_nt: TGTGCCAGCAGTGAATGGGCGGGGGCCTCCTACGAGCAGTACTTC
cdr3_length: 17; clone_size: .; j_call: TRBJ2-7; v_call: TRBV11-2; d_call: .; cdr3_aa: CASSLGGLGGTNYEQYF; cdr3_nt: TGTGCCAGCAGCTTAGGGGGATTGGGGGGAACTAACTACGAGCAGTACTTC
cdr3_length: 12; clone_size: .; j_call: TRBJ2-4; v_call: TRBV6-5; d_call: .; cdr3_aa: CASSPGRNIQYF; cdr3_nt: TGTGCCAGCAGCCCCGGACGAAACATTCAGTACTTC
cdr3_length: 12; clone_size: .; j_call: TRBJ1-2; v_call: TRBV20-1; d_call: .; cdr3_aa: CSARTENYGYTF; cdr3_nt: TGCAGTGCTAGAACGGAAAACTATGGCTACACCTTC
cdr3_length: 11; clone_size: .; j_call: TRBJ1-1; v_call: TRBV10-3; d_call: .; cdr3_aa: CAIRSNTEAFF; cdr3_nt: TGTGCCATCAGAAGCAACACTGAAGCTTTCTTT
cdr3_length: 11; clone_size: few; j_call: TRBJ2-7; v_call: TRBV29-1; d_call: .; cdr3_aa: CSVRGPYEQYF; cdr3_nt: TGCAGCGTTAGGGGCCCCTACGAGCAGTACTTC
cdr3_length: 11; clone_size: .; j_call: TRBJ1-1; v_call: TRBV28; d_call: TRBD1; cdr3_aa: CASQGAAEAFF; cdr3_nt: TGTGCCAGCCAGGGGGCGGCTGAAGCTTTCTTT
cdr3_length: 17; clone_size: .; j_call: TRBJ2-5; v_call: TRBV6-5; d_call: TRBD2; cdr3_aa: CASGYLASGGRPETQYF; cdr3_nt: TGTGCCAGCGGTTACCTTGCTAGCGGGGGACGGCCAGAGACCCAGTACTTC